Listed here are 20 T cell receptor beta chains from one sample, sequenced in a study of T cell repertoires in cytomegalovirus infection. Their cognate antigens are unknown. One entry per CDR3 protein, called by TCRdb with MiXCR from the reads. The data hold around 430,000 distinct CDR3 sequences, with roughly 43% observed a single time. This material consisted of cultured PBMCs, taken from culture after CMV antigen stimulation. These receptor sequences come from a human donor in good health (CMV status not recorded). Some clones in this sample may be carry-over from other donors' samples.

The gene calls are TRBV7-2 and TRBJ1-2; D is undetermined. Germline-derived CDR1 and CDR2 are SGHTA and FQGNSA. V was cut by 5 bases and J by 8 bases, with 18 bases left in between. The CDR3 totals 14 residues. CDR3 bases: TGTGCCAGCAGCAGACGGTGGGCTGACGGCGGCTACACCTTC. This translates into CASSRRWADGGYTF. The full variable domain, with the rest looked up from reference TRBV7-2 and TRBJ1-2, is GAGVSQSPSNKVTEKGKDVELRCDPISGHTALYWYRQSLGQGLEFLIYFQGNSAPDKSGLPSDRFSAERTGGSVSTLTIQRTQQEDSAVYLCASSRRWADGGYTFGSGTRLTVV.

The rearrangement links TRBV6-4 to TRBJ1-2, with TRBD1 matching 9 bases. Losses at the gene ends were 2 bases for V and 3 bases for J; bases not matched to a gene: 7. Germline V gives CDR1 MRHNA, CDR2 SNTAGT. CDR3 length: 16 amino acids. This chain's CDR3 is CASSDPRTGDDYGYTF. In DNA form, the CDR3 reads TGTGCCAGCAGTGACCCCAGGACAGGGGACGACTATGGCTACACCTTC.

A single count supports this clonotype. This chain uses TRBV4-3 with TRBJ2-1, with D perhaps matching TRBD2 (5 bases). CDR1 is LGHNA, CDR2 YSLEER, per germline. The CDR3 is made up of 15 amino acids. The germline V and J ends were trimmed by 1 base and 5 bases, with 12 bases remaining between them. CDR3 coding DNA: TGCGCCAGCAGCCAAGTTGCGTTCGGGGACAATGAGCAGTTCTTC. Protein: CASSQVAFGDNEQFF.

The chain uses TRBV12-3 or TRBV12-4 and TRBJ1-5, with D possibly TRBD1 on 5 matching bases. V was pared by 7 bases and J by 0 bases, with 13 bases between. The CDR3 totals 15 residues. The CDR3 loop reads CASTRDGYSNQPQHF. CDR3 DNA: TGTGCCAGCACCCGGGACGGGTATAGCAATCAGCCCCAGCATTTT.

This chain links TRBV6-5 with TRBJ2-1; possible D gene TRBD2, 5 bases. The length of the CDR3 is 14 residues. Trimming removed 6 bases from V and 7 bases from J, with 16 bases in between. Per germline, CDR1 MNHEY and CDR2 SVGAGI. CDR3: CASSLRRRWNEQFF. CDR3 nucleotides: TGTGCCAGCAGCCTAAGACGGAGGTGGAATGAGCAGTTCTTC.

This clonotype was seen just once. V usage is TRBV6-2 or TRBV6-3 and J usage is TRBJ2-7, with 7 bases that match TRBD2. Germline V lookup: CDR1 MNHEY, CDR2 SVGEGT. The CDR3 length is 16 residues. V was clipped by 2 bases and J by 3 bases; unmatched bases: 10. The CDR3 loop reads CASSYPGIAGIYEQYF. CDR3 DNA: TGTGCCAGCAGTTACCCCGGTATAGCGGGCATCTACGAGCAGTACTTC.

The chain links TRBV25-1 to TRBJ1-2; D not certain. The CDR3 totals 13 residues. Per germline, CDR1 MGHDK and CDR2 SYGVNS. V lost 3 bases and J 3 bases, leaving 8 bases between the germline ends. The chain's CDR3 is CASSESGHYGYTF. The CDR3 nucleotides are TGTGCCAGCAGTGAGTCCGGCCACTATGGCTACACCTTC.

This chain uses TRBV20-1 with TRBJ2-1; TRBD2 matches 10 bases. The germline CDR1 and CDR2 sequences are DFQATT and SNEGSKA (reference sequence). The V segment lost 4 bases and the J segment 2 bases; nucleotides outside the gene matches: 5. This CDR3 comprises 15 residues. As DNA, the CDR3 is TGCAGTGCTATCCAGCGGGGGGGCACCTACAATGAGCAGTTCTTC. It encodes CSAIQRGGTYNEQFF.

The chain combines TRBV7-6 with TRBJ1-6; D uncertain. V shed 6 bases and J shed 7 bases, with 13 bases lying between them. Germline V CDR1 and CDR2: SGHVS, FNYEAQ. This CDR3 is built from 14 residues. In nucleotides, the CDR3 is TGTGCCAGCAGTACCCGTGCGGGGAATTCACCCCTCCACTTT. Encoded protein: CASSTRAGNSPLHF.

The gene calls are TRBV7-4 and TRBJ1-3; D is uncertain. Germline-derived CDR1 and CDR2 are SGHVT and SQSDAQ. V lost 6 bases to trimming and J lost 0 bases, with 9 bases between them. The CDR3 spans 14 residues. The CDR3 loop is CASRRISSGNTIYF. In nucleotides, the CDR3 is TGTGCCAGCAGACGGATCTCCTCTGGAAACACCATATATTTT.

This clonotype came up many times. The chain has TRBV7-2 and TRBJ1-6; no clear D. Germline CDR1 is SGHTA and CDR2 is FQGNSA. The CDR3 length is 13 residues. Trimming left V 3 bases short and J 10 bases short, with 10 bases between. CDR3 nucleotide sequence: TGTGCCAGCAGCTTGAAGGTCCGCTCACCCCTCCACTTT. It is translated as CASSLKVRSPLHF. Based on the CDR3 plus reference TRBV7-2 and TRBJ1-6, the full variable domain is GAGVSQSPSNKVTEKGKDVELRCDPISGHTALYWYRQSLGQGLEFLIYFQGNSAPDKSGLPSDRFSAERTGGSVSTLTIQRTQQEDSAVYLCASSLKVRSPLHFGNGTRLTVT.

The rearrangement links TRBV7-9 to TRBJ2-7; D is unresolved. Trimming took off 6 bases at V and 2 bases at J, with 14 bases between the two ends. CDR3 size: 14 residues. CDR1 is SEHNR, CDR2 FQNEAQ, per germline (reference sequence). CDR3 loop: CASSTGSGAYEQYF. CDR3 sequence (DNA): TGTGCCAGCAGTACTGGCTCCGGAGCCTACGAGCAGTACTTC.

This CDR3 is CSARSGQANYSPLHF. DNA of the CDR3: TGCAGTGCTAGATCGGGCCAGGCGAATTATTCACCCCTCCACTTT. The chain carries TRBV20-1 and TRBJ1-6; D unresolved. The germline gives CDR1 DFQATT, CDR2 SNEGSKA (reference sequence). This CDR3 is 15 amino acids long. Trimming left V 2 bases short and J 8 bases short, with 16 bases between.

The chain carries TRBV29-1 and TRBJ2-5; TRBD2 is a possible D gene (6 bases). Germline lookup yields CDR1 SQVTM and CDR2 ANQGSEA. V shed 1 base and J shed 2 bases, with 8 bases lying between them. The CDR3 totals 13 residues. The CDR3 here is CSVEGGGQETQYF. The CDR3 coding sequence is TGCAGCGTTGAAGGAGGAGGGCAAGAGACCCAGTACTTC.

This clonotype has a handful of counts. The chain employs TRBV6-5 and TRBJ1-1; TRBD1 matches at 7 bases. Trimming at V came to 6 bases and at J to 4 bases, leaving 11 bases not matched to a gene. Germline values: CDR1 MNHEY, CDR2 SVGAGI. This CDR3 is 15 amino acids long. The CDR3 loop reads CASSYTAGGVTEAFF. In DNA form, the CDR3 reads TGTGCCAGCAGCTACACGGCAGGGGGAGTCACTGAAGCTTTCTTT.

The chain uses TRBV18 and TRBJ2-1; D is possibly TRBD2 (5 bases). V lost 3 bases and J lost 4, with 13 bases in between. The CDR3 contains 15 residues. Per the germline V gene, CDR1 is KGHSH and CDR2 is LQKENI. The CDR3 DNA sequence: TGTGCCAGCTCACCCGCGCTAGCCGATTACAATGAGCAGTTCTTC. Its translation is CASSPALADYNEQFF.

The chain is built from TRBV27 and TRBJ1-5; the D gene is possibly TRBD1 (5 bases). The CDR3 runs to 15 residues. V was clipped by 5 bases and J by 3 bases, with 14 bases between them. Germline V gene sequence: CDR1 MNHEY, CDR2 SMNVEV (reference sequence). The CDR3 DNA reads TGTGCCAGCAGTCCCCTCCCGGGGGACAATCAGCCCCAGCATTTT. This sequence encodes CASSPLPGDNQPQHF.

V usage is TRBV12-3 or TRBV12-4 and J usage is TRBJ1-1; D call uncertain. V lost 3 bases and J lost 0, with 5 bases in between. The CDR3 length is 13 residues. CDR3: CASSFNMNTEAFF. For the CDR3, the DNA is TGTGCCAGCAGTTTTAACATGAACACTGAAGCTTTCTTT.

The chain links TRBV11-2 to TRBJ2-5; 7 nucleotides match TRBD1. This CDR3 has 14 residues. Germline V gene data show CDR1 as SGHAT and CDR2 as FQNNGV. V lost 4 bases, J lost 4 bases, and 6 bases stayed unmatched. The CDR3: CASSSLYRGETQYF. CDR3 bases: TGTGCCAGCAGCTCACTTTACAGGGGAGAGACCCAGTACTTC.

The chain uses TRBV4-3 and TRBJ2-2; TRBD1 or TRBD2 may be the D gene (5 bases each). The V gene lost 0 bases and the J gene lost 5 bases, with 10 bases spanning the gap. Germline CDR1 is LGHNA and CDR2 is YSLEER. The CDR3 runs to 15 residues. The CDR3 coding sequence is TGCGCCAGCAGCCAAGATTCCGGGGCAACCGGGGAGCTGTTTTTT. Translated: CASSQDSGATGELFF.